The next 21 T cell receptor beta chains were all read from a single sample in a study of control samples from healthy donors and cancer patients. The table came from immunoSEQ multiplex PCR; TCRdb's copy has only in-frame clones and leaves some out. The sample lists about 50,000 clones; around nine tenths were seen once. Sequences were obtained from PBMCs. These receptors were obtained from a young man with colorectal cancer.

This clone has a single count. This sequence joins TRBV19 and TRBJ2-1; D unresolved. V was cut by 4 bases and J by 2 bases, with 12 bases left in between. The CDR3 is made up of 15 amino acids. Germline V gene sequence: CDR1 LNHDA, CDR2 SQIVND (reference sequence). CDR3 coding DNA: TGTGCCAGTAGTACCCCCGTTGGGACCTACAATGAGCAGTTCTTC. Translated: CASSTPVGTYNEQFF.

The chain couples TRBV20-1 to TRBJ2-3; 9 positions match TRBD2. The junction had 8 bases not matched to a gene; V was cut back by 3 bases and J by 4 bases. CDR3 length: 15 amino acids. CDR1 DFQATT and CDR2 SNEGSKA come from the germline V gene (reference sequence). CDR3 protein: CSASLRGGRSDTQYF. The CDR3 DNA sequence: TGCAGTGCTAGTTTGCGGGGGGGCCGTTCAGATACGCAGTATTTT.

This rearrangement joins TRBV4-3 to TRBJ2-7, with 8 nucleotides matching TRBD2. Trimming removed 1 base from V and 0 bases from J; junction bases left unmatched: 5. Germline CDR1 reads LGHNA; CDR2 reads YSLEER. There are 16 residues in the CDR3. The CDR3 protein is CASSQAPGGPSYEQYF. In DNA form, the CDR3 reads TGCGCCAGCAGCCAAGCTCCGGGGGGGCCCTCCTACGAGCAGTACTTC.

V usage is TRBV4-3 and J usage is TRBJ1-2, with 9 bases fitting TRBD1. The CDR3 is 14 residues long. The J segment lost 6 bases and the V segment lost 3 bases, leaving 5 bases of the junction unmatched. The germline CDR1 and CDR2 sequences are LGHNA and YSLEER. The CDR3 region has the DNA TGCGCCAGCAGCCACCTGGACAGGGGAAATGGCTACACCTTC. Encoded protein: CASSHLDRGNGYTF.

The chain employs TRBV7-2 and TRBJ1-5, with D unresolved. Trimming removed 4 bases at V and 7 bases at J, with 11 bases between. Germline V CDR1 and CDR2: SGHTA, FQGNSA. This CDR3 region has 13 residues. As DNA, the CDR3 is TGTGCCAGCAGCTCAAAGGGAGAACAGCCCCAGCATTTT. It encodes CASSSKGEQPQHF.

The V call is TRBV12-3 or TRBV12-4, the J call TRBJ2-1; TRBD2 agrees at 7 bases. The V and J ends lost 1 base and 15 bases, in that order; junction bases with no gene match: 3. The CDR3 totals 11 residues. CDR3 residues: CASSLGEGRFF. CDR3 sequence (DNA): TGTGCCAGCAGTTTAGGGGAGGGACGGTTCTTC.

The chain couples TRBV5-4 to TRBJ2-7; D not resolved. This CDR3 has 15 amino acids. Trimming removed 0 bases at V and 1 base at J, with 11 bases between. Germline values: CDR1 SGHNT, CDR2 YYREEE (reference sequence). This chain's CDR3 is CASSLDGVGSYEQYF. The CDR3 DNA follows: TGTGCCAGCAGCTTGGATGGGGTCGGTTCCTACGAGCAGTACTTC.

V is TRBV24-1 and J is TRBJ2-5; D unclear. CDR1 is KGHDR, CDR2 SFDVKD, per germline. The CDR3 runs 13 residues. The V end was cut by 5 bases, the J end by 6 bases, with 12 bases between. The CDR3 reads CATSAPGRKTQYF. As DNA, the CDR3 is TGTGCCACCAGTGCCCCGGGTAGGAAGACCCAGTACTTC.

The V and J genes are TRBV7-2 and TRBJ2-2; D may match TRBD1 or TRBD2 (5 bases each). Germline V gene sequence: CDR1 SGHTA, CDR2 FQGNSA. CDR3 size: 16 residues. V was trimmed by 0 bases and J by 1 base, leaving 9 bases between them. Written as DNA, the CDR3 is TGTGCCAGCAGCTTAGCGGGACGGATGAACACCGGGGAGCTGTTTTTT. This gives the protein CASSLAGRMNTGELFF.

The chain is built from TRBV14 and TRBJ2-5; D may be TRBD2 (6 bases). Trimming shortened V by 4 bases and J by 10 bases, and 16 bases separated the two germline ends. From germline, CDR1 is SGHDN and CDR2 FVKESK. The CDR3 sequence is 13 residues long. In nucleotides, the CDR3 is TGTGCCAGCAGCCTGGGTGGCGGGGAAGGCCAGTACTTC. Translated, it gives CASSLGGGEGQYF.

The gene calls are TRBV10-3 and TRBJ1-6; D gene unclear. The length of the CDR3 is 16 residues. Trimming stripped 6 bases from V and 7 bases from J, with 19 bases between. Per the germline V gene, CDR1 is ENHRY and CDR2 is SYGVKD. CDR3 nucleotides: TGTGCCATCAGCCAACAATTCCCACCGGGCAATTCACCCCTCCACTTT. This codes for CAISQQFPPGNSPLHF.

The chain is built from TRBV24-1 and TRBJ2-1; 9 nucleotides match TRBD1. V shed 3 bases, J shed 4 bases, and the junction held 6 bases outside the gene matches. This CDR3 has 16 amino acids. CDR1 and CDR2 from the germline V gene are KGHDR and SFDVKD. Written as DNA, the CDR3 is TGTGCCACCAGTGATCCTACAGGGGGCAGGTACAATGAGCAGTTCTTC. As protein: CATSDPTGGRYNEQFF.

The V and J genes are TRBV13 and TRBJ1-5, with D tentatively TRBD1 (5 bases). The germline V gene has CDR1 PRHDT and CDR2 FYEKMQ (reference sequence). The CDR3 consists of 15 residues. V lost 1 base to trimming and J lost 3 bases, with 10 bases between them. The CDR3 nucleotides read TGTGCCAGCAGCTTAGAGGGGTTTAACAATCAGCCCCAGCATTTT. Its protein is CASSLEGFNNQPQHF.

The gene calls are TRBV2 and TRBJ1-2; the D is unclear. Germline CDR1 reads SNHLY; CDR2 reads FYNNEI. The CDR3 is 15 residues long. The V and J ends lost 6 bases and 0 bases respectively, with 14 bases between them. In DNA form, the CDR3 reads TGTGCCAGCAGAGCTGACGGAGCCTCTAACTATGGCTACACCTTC. The encoded protein is CASRADGASNYGYTF.

The chain uses TRBV5-6 and TRBJ2-2; no reliable D call. This CDR3 is 16 amino acids long. Germline V gene lookup returns CDR1 SGHDT and CDR2 YYEEEE. V was shortened by 2 bases and J by 0 bases, with 11 bases between the two germline ends. The chain's CDR3 is CASSFNLDANTGELFF. The CDR3 coding sequence is TGTGCCAGCAGCTTTAATTTGGATGCGAACACCGGGGAGCTGTTTTTT.

This rearrangement joins TRBV6-5 to TRBJ1-3; D call uncertain. In germline, CDR1 is MNHEY, CDR2 SVGAGI. V lost 5 bases, J lost 4 bases, and 6 bases lay in between. This CDR3 comprises 12 residues. The CDR3 DNA is TGTGCCAGCAGTACGGGGGGAAACACCATATATTTT. Its protein product is CASSTGGNTIYF.

The chain links TRBV4-1 to TRBJ1-4, with D possibly TRBD1 on 5 matching bases. V was clipped by 1 base and J by 0 bases, with 9 bases between them. The CDR3 length is 16 residues. Per germline, CDR1 MGHRA and CDR2 YSYEKL. In DNA, the CDR3 is TGCGCCAGCAGCCAAGCAGGGACTGCAACTAATGAAAAACTGTTTTTT. The encoded protein is CASSQAGTATNEKLFF.

This clone was recorded only once. The rearrangement uses TRBV27 and TRBJ2-5; D remains unclear. Germline assignment: CDR1 MNHEY and CDR2 SMNVEV (reference sequence). The CDR3 sequence is 15 residues long. V was trimmed by 2 bases and J by 1 base, leaving 11 bases between them. CDR3 nucleotide sequence: TGTGCCAGCAGTTTAAGGTACCACGGCCAAGAGACCCAGTACTTC. It codes for CASSLRYHGQETQYF.

V gene TRBV27 combines with J gene TRBJ2-1; possible D gene TRBD1, 6 bases. V gave up 4 bases and J gave up 10 bases, with 17 bases separating them. The CDR3 extends over 14 amino acids. CDR1 is MNHEY and CDR2 is SMNVEV in the germline V gene (reference sequence). CDR3 coding DNA: TGTGCCAGCAGTTCGACAGGCCGGCTAATGGAGCAGTTCTTC. As protein: CASSSTGRLMEQFF.

The gene calls are TRBV12-3 or TRBV12-4 and TRBJ2-2; D not resolved. Trimming removed 8 bases at V and 5 bases at J, with 12 bases between. The CDR3 sequence is 13 residues long. The CDR3: CASHGTRTGELFF. In DNA form, the CDR3 reads TGTGCCAGCCACGGCACGCGGACCGGGGAGCTGTTTTTT.

The chain is built from TRBV5-4 and TRBJ1-2; D may be TRBD1 (5 bases). The germline CDR1 and CDR2 sequences are SGHNT and YYREEE (reference sequence). The CDR3 contains 13 residues. V lost 3 bases and J 8 bases, leaving 14 bases between the germline ends. CDR3 loop: CASSSPGMGGYTF. The CDR3 bases are TGTGCCAGCAGCTCTCCAGGGATGGGAGGCTACACCTTC.